The T cell receptor (beta chain) under discussion was sequenced for a study of blood T cell repertoires in COVID-19. As for the study in general: Samples taken during acute and convalescent COVID-19 were collected in the United States, Italy and Spain.

In the authors' workflow: How many nucleated cells were present was estimated from reference gene primer amplification. Sequenced by immunoSEQ multiplex PCR; TCRdb stores in-frame clones only, minus some. V and J calls and clone size are as listed in that table; D and trimming were resolved from the DNA. The sample lists 60,000 to 70,000 clones; 70% to 85% were seen once. CDR3 length: 15 residues. Germline CDR1 and CDR2: LGHDT and YNNKEL (reference sequence). J gave up 4 bases and V 8 bases, and 12 bases lay outside the gene matches. The chain links TRBV3-1 (or the pseudogene TRBV3-2) to TRBJ2-5, with TRBD1 identical over 8 bases. This clonotype was obtained from a woman between 65 and 79 years old with acute or convalescent COVID-19. The sample was peripheral blood. CDR3 protein: CASPPSGQGPETQYF. The CDR3 DNA sequence: TGTGCCAGCCCACCTTCTGGACAGGGTCCAGAGACCCAGTACTTC.